Each of the 9 T cell receptor beta chains below was sequenced from the same sample in a study of response to subunit inactivated influenza vaccine. MiXCR was run by TCRdb on the RT-PCR reads, yielding one entry per CDR3 protein. This sample has more than 500,000 distinct CDR3 sequences, with 10% to 12% found just once. These same records also appear under a second study, on T cells expressing NK-cell markers. That work states: Production of TCR beta cDNA relied on 5'RACE template switching with UMIs.

Sequencing used PBMCs from blood, obtained on the day of vaccination. Every receptor here comes from a man aged 50 to 60 who received an inactivated influenza vaccine.

V is TRBV7-9 and J is TRBJ1-2; 8 positions agree with TRBD1. The CDR3 is made up of 12 amino acids. V shed 7 bases, J shed 4 bases, and the junction held 2 bases outside the gene matches. Germline V gene data show CDR1 as SEHNR and CDR2 as FQNEAQ (reference sequence). CDR3 in DNA: TGTGCCAGCACCGACAGGGGCTATGGCTACACCTTC. Translated: CASTDRGYGYTF.

This clonotype turned up a few times. CDR3 sequence (DNA): TGTGCCAGCAGCTTAAGAGGGGCACGATCTCAAGAGACCCAGTACTTC. Translation gives CASSLRGARSQETQYF. The gene calls are TRBV7-3 and TRBJ2-5; perhaps D is TRBD1 or TRBD2 (5 bases each). This CDR3 spans 16 amino acids. V was trimmed by 1 base and J by 2 bases, leaving 14 bases between them. Germline V lookup: CDR1 SGHTA, CDR2 FQGTGA.

This clonotype was detected many times. The V and J genes are TRBV20-1 and TRBJ2-1; no clear D. Trimming stripped 0 bases from V and 5 bases from J, with 17 bases between. This CDR3 has 16 residues. CDR1 and CDR2 (germline): DFQATT, SNEGSKA (reference sequence). CDR3: CSAREPRTLYNNEQFF. CDR3 sequence (DNA): TGCAGTGCTAGAGAGCCTAGGACCCTTTACAACAATGAGCAGTTCTTC.

In its sample, this clonotype was seen a few times. This chain uses TRBV7-8 with TRBJ2-1; TRBD2 agrees at 10 bases. The germline gives CDR1 SGHVS, CDR2 FQNEAQ. CDR3 length: 16 amino acids. J lost 4 bases, V lost 5 bases, and 8 bases had no gene match. The CDR3 sequence: CASSEKLAGLYNEQFF. The CDR3 bases are TGTGCCAGCAGCGAAAAACTAGCGGGACTTTACAATGAGCAGTTCTTC.

CDR3 region: CASRLAGTDTQYF. The CDR3 region has the DNA TGTGCCAGCAGACTAGCGGGTACAGATACGCAGTATTTT. The V gene is TRBV2, the J gene TRBJ2-3, with 9 nucleotides matching TRBD2. Germline V CDR1 and CDR2: SNHLY, FYNNEI. The CDR3 sequence is 13 residues long. Losses at the gene ends were 6 bases for V and 3 bases for J; bases not matched to a gene: 1. Looking up the rest from reference TRBV2 and TRBJ2-3 gives the full variable domain: EPEVTQTPSHQVTQMGQEVILRCVPISNHLYFYWYRQILGQKVEFLVSFYNNEISEKSEIFDDQFSVERPDGSNFTLKIRSTKLEDSAMYFCASRLAGTDTQYFGPGTRLTVL.

The CDR3 here is CSALGGTDTQYF. The CDR3 DNA reads as TGCAGTGCCCTCGGGGGCACAGATACGCAGTATTTT. The rearrangement links TRBV20-1 to TRBJ2-3; tentative D call: TRBD2 (5 bases). Looked up from germline, CDR1 is DFQATT and CDR2 is SNEGSKA (reference sequence). The CDR3 contains 12 residues. Between the trimmed V and J ends, which lost 6 bases and 1 base, there was a span of 8 bases.

This clonotype was detected only a few times. The chain is built from TRBV10-3 and TRBJ2-1; TRBD1 matches 8 bases. Per germline, CDR1 ENHRY and CDR2 SYGVKD. J was trimmed by 8 bases and V by 10 bases; bases with no gene match: 7. The CDR3 spans 12 residues. CDR3 sequence reads: CATGGERDEQFF. DNA of the CDR3: TGTGCCACAGGGGGCGAGCGCGATGAGCAGTTCTTC.

This clonotype has a handful of counts. CDR3 DNA: TGTGCCAGCAGGAAGCTTATCGACAGGGACTATGGCTACACCTTC. This encodes CASRKLIDRDYGYTF. The chain joins TRBV6-1 to TRBJ1-2, with TRBD1 matching over 7 bases. CDR1 MNHNS and CDR2 SASEGT come from the germline V gene. Losses at the gene ends were 6 bases for V and 3 bases for J; bases not matched to a gene: 10. The CDR3 runs to 15 residues.

This clonotype was picked up a small number of times. The chain recombines TRBV13 with TRBJ2-7; 12 bases fit TRBD2. Per germline, CDR1 PRHDT and CDR2 FYEKMQ (reference sequence). The ends lost 2 bases at V and 5 bases at J; junction bases unmatched: 7. This CDR3 is built from 16 residues. The CDR3, as DNA: TGTGCCAGCAGCTTATTTACTAGCGGGAGGCGAAACGAGCAGTACTTC. Its translation: CASSLFTSGRRNEQYF.